The present entry profiles one TCR beta chain with its context. The data were taken from a study of T cell changes during pregnancy in multiple sclerosis. This table comes from immunoSEQ multiplex PCR, and its TCRdb copy is limited to in-frame clones, with some not included. Here the sample spans 60,000 to 75,000 clones, around 90% being singletons. The junction had 11 bases not matched to a gene; V was cut back by 4 bases and J by 3 bases. Germline V gene lookup returns CDR1 SGDLS and CDR2 YYNGEE. CDR3 length: 17 amino acids. This clonotype was sampled from a female donor with multiple sclerosis, enrolled in a pregnancy study. V usage is TRBV9 and J usage is TRBJ2-7; 12 bases match TRBD2. Sequencing used peripheral blood, obtained after pregnancy. The CDR3 protein is CASSFGSSTSGSYEQYF. The CDR3 region has the DNA TGTGCCAGCAGCTTCGGGAGCTCGACTAGCGGGAGCTACGAGCAGTACTTC.